The clone carrying this T cell receptor beta chain appeared a few times. Its antigen remains unidentified. The data were taken from a study of blood T cells in healthy people across ages. The study, taken as a whole, reports: When set beside aged donors, long-lived donors presented more naive CD4+ cells and higher diversity.

The authors ran a second PCR of 7 to 11 cycles using a sample-barcoded 5' primer and a J-beta primer mix. Every sample returned 2.5 million or more CDR3-containing paired-end reads. TCRdb ran MiXCR on the 5' RACE reads and lists one entry per CDR3 protein. The sample yields about 640,000 distinct CDR3 sequences, approximately 50% seen once. Germline-derived CDR1 and CDR2 are MGHRA and YSYEKL. This CDR3 comprises 13 residues. Material for sequencing was blood. The V call is TRBV4-1, the J call TRBJ2-7; D might be TRBD1 (6 bases). Gene TRBJ2-4 matches the end of the DNA better, so the J call may be wrong. The clonotype comes from a man in his sixties in good health. For the CDR3, the DNA is TGCGCCAGCAGCCCCCCAGGGGTAAACATTCAGTACTTC. As protein: CASSPPGVNIQYF.